Only a few counts were recorded for the clone carrying this T cell receptor (beta chain). Its antigen is undetermined. Genomic DNA was employed as the template in profiling TCR beta VDJ and CDR3. TCRdb called the reads again in MiXCR, with one record for every CDR3 protein. The sample holds 160,000 or so distinct CDR3 sequences, less than 60% seen once. These data originate in a study of CD8+CD57+ T cells in acquired aplastic anemia. Study results and caveats: Levels of CD8+ Simpson's diversity were not significantly distinct in patients versus controls.

Trimming took 6 bases from V and 0 from J; bases not matched to a gene: 10. CDR3 size: 16 residues. CDR1 is MNHNS, CDR2 SASEGT, per germline. Previously, flow cytometry had revealed CD8+CD57+ cell expansion in the patients chosen for sequencing. Each patient carried a diagnosis of severe acquired aplastic anemia. The sample was sorted CD4+, CD8+, or CD8+CD57+ T cells (not recorded which) from PBMCs. This receptor was taken from a human donor with aplastic anemia. The rearrangement uses TRBV6-1 and TRBJ1-1; TRBD1 aligns across 7 bases. The CDR3 nucleotides read TGTGCCAGCAGCTCAAAGACAGGGCCTATGAACACTGAAGCTTTCTTT. Amino acids: CASSSKTGPMNTEAFF.